A single sample gave rise to the 4 T cell receptor beta chains below, sequenced in a study of blood T cells in healthy people across ages. A sample-barcoded 5' primer and a J-beta primer mix were used in a second PCR of roughly 6 to 11 cycles. TCRdb processed the 5' RACE reads anew with MiXCR; each CDR3 protein has one entry. This table holds hundreds of thousands of distinct CDR3 sequences, around 45% found once. Sequenced: blood. These TCRs come from a man in his sixties in good health.

The chain is built from TRBV7-2 and TRBJ1-1; possible D gene TRBD1, 6 bases. CDR1 is SGHTA and CDR2 is FQGNSA in the germline V gene. The CDR3 totals 15 residues. V lost 5 bases and J lost 0, with 13 bases in between. The CDR3 here is CASSPLGHLNTEAFF. CDR3 sequence (DNA): TGTGCCAGCAGCCCGCTGGGACACCTGAACACTGAAGCTTTCTTT. Drawing the rest from reference TRBV7-2 and TRBJ1-1, the complete variable domain is GAGVSQSPSNKVTEKGKDVELRCDPISGHTALYWYRQSLGQGLEFLIYFQGNSAPDKSGLPSDRFSAERTGGSVSTLTIQRTQQEDSAVYLCASSPLGHLNTEAFFGQGTRLTVV.

This clonotype was picked up a small number of times. The chain has TRBV29-1 and TRBJ2-1; 10 nucleotides match TRBD2. Trimming removed 6 bases from V and 9 bases from J; junction bases left unmatched: 8. Looked up from germline, CDR1 is SQVTM and CDR2 is ANQGSEA. This CDR3 comprises 13 residues. CDR3 residues: CSVDILAGSEQFF. For the CDR3, the DNA is TGCAGCGTGGATATACTAGCGGGGTCTGAGCAGTTCTTC.

This chain links TRBV10-3 with TRBJ1-6; D perhaps matches TRBD1 (5 bases). Germline values: CDR1 ENHRY, CDR2 SYGVKD. This CDR3 contains 14 residues. V was cut by 10 bases and J by 3 bases, with 13 bases left in between. The DNA for the CDR3 is TGTGCCACGCTCAGGGATGGCTATAATTCACCCCTCCACTTT. It encodes CATLRDGYNSPLHF.

The chain employs TRBV29-1 and TRBJ2-3; D not resolved. Trimming stripped 5 bases from V and 8 bases from J, with 8 bases between. CDR3 size: 10 residues. The germline V gene encodes CDR1 SQVTM and CDR2 ANQGSEA. The CDR3 reads CSVLGRTQYF. The CDR3, as DNA: TGCAGCGTTCTAGGCCGTACGCAGTATTTT.